This record concerns one T cell receptor (beta chain) sequence. Its antigen is still unknown. No much larger clone exists at a distance of one base, and base qualities are not known. These data come from a study of cytomegalovirus exposure and HLA in healthy donors (dated by TCRdb to about 2017). For the wider study: The 650 to 800 repertoires of the first cohort and the approximately 130 validation repertoires were produced on the same platform, according to a later analysis. The study was designed to test whether signatures of past pathogen exposure could be identified by cataloging public T cell receptors. Along with the approximately 650-subject first cohort, a separate validation cohort of over 90 different subjects was used. High-throughput TCR immunosequencing, statistical association of individual TCRs with disease status, and machine learning were combined to predict cytomegalovirus infection status.

The method behind the library was the immunoSEQ multiplex PCR assay. The authors' analysis ran thus. To diagnose cytomegalovirus status from the catalog of TCR beta chain sequences, a statistical classification framework was built. TCRdb limited this immuneACCESS table to in-frame rearrangements with V and J called. A share of clones is missing; checked studies link under half to unresolved V genes, and the rest is unexplained. The DNA was the basis for D and trimming; V, J and clone size are from that table. This sample holds 90,000 to 150,000 clones; around nine tenths were observed only once. The ten largest clonotypes hold roughly 4.4% of the sample. The donors were included in the validation cohort of 100 to 150 subjects, a group kept apart from the roughly 730-subject first cohort. The full study reports these points: In a later analysis, TCRs clustered in the first cohort were found to also tend to co-occur in the roughly 110 validation repertoires, with roughly 93% of cluster scores above 0. The study listed approximately 150 TCR beta chains as associated with cytomegalovirus. The authors suggested that the approach could potentially be generalized to other disease states and immunological phenotypes. A few of the identified cytomegalovirus-associated TCR beta chains were confirmed in vitro to be specific for cytomegalovirus antigens. The validation cohort had no HLA typing available for a later analysis, so co-occurrence within that cohort was assessed over all 120 or so repertoires. Cytomegalovirus status was reported to be diagnosed by the classifier with high specificity and sensitivity in both the original and validation cohorts. Most TCR sequences were seen in very few donors, while some public TCRs were found in many individuals.

The sequence was collected from a man between 18 and 35 years old in good health and CMV-seropositive. Sequencing was performed on PBMCs.

The CDR3 region reads CASSLGTSGGARSSYNEQFF. The DNA is TGTGCCAGCAGCTTGGGGACTAGCGGGGGGGCAAGGAGCTCCTACAATGAGCAGTTCTTC. The sequence links TRBV7-8 to TRBJ2-1, with 16 junctional bases fitting TRBD2. CDR1 is given as SGHVS and CDR2 as FQNEAQ, both from the germline V gene. V lost 3 bases and J lost 0 bases, and the count of bases not matched to a germline gene is 8. Inclusive of the bounding cysteine and phenylalanine, the CDR3 is 20 residues long. Of the read, only the CDR3 DNA is kept; its 60 bases are in frame from base 1. Where the CDR3 stops, the reference TRBV7-8 and TRBJ2-1 genes take over; the full variable domain is GAGVSQSPRYKVAKRGQDVALRCDPISGHVSLFWYQQALGQGPEFLTYFQNEAQLDKSGLPSDRFFAERPEGSVSTLKIQRTQQEDSAVYLCASSLGTSGGARSSYNEQFFGPGTRLTVL.